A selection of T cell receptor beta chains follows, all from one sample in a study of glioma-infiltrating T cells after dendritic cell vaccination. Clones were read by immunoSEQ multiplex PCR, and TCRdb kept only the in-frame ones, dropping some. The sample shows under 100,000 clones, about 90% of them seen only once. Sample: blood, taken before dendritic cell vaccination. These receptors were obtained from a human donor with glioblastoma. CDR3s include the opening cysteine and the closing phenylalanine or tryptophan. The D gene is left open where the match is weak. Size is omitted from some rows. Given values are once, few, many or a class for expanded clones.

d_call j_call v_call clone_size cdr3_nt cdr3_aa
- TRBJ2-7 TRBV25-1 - TGTGCCAGCCGGGCAGGGACAAGAGAGCAGTACTTC CASRAGTREQYF
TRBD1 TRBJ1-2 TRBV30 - TGTGCCTGGAGTCCCGGGACAGGGAGGGGCTACACCTTC CAWSPGTGRGYTF
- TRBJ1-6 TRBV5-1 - TGCGCCAGCAGCCCGTCAGGTGGATTGCAGAGTAATTCACCCCTCCACTTT CASSPSGGLQSNSPLHF
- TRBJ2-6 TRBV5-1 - TGCGCCAGCAGCGTCGGGTCCGGGGCCAACGTCCTGACTTTC CASSVGSGANVLTF
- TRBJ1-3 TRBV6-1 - TGTGCCAGCAGTGACGAAAGGGGGAACACCATATATTTT CASSDERGNTIYF
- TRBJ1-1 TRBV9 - TGTGCCAGCAGCGTAGACAGCAACACTGAAGCTTTCTTT CASSVDSNTEAFF
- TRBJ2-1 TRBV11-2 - TGTGCCAGCAGCCGTCGGGCGGGCAGCTCCTACAATGAGCAGTTCTTC CASSRRAGSSYNEQFF
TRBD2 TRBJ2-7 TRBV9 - TGTGCCAGCAGCGTAGCTGTGGCGAGCGGGAGCTCCTACGAGCAGTACTTC CASSVAVASGSSYEQYF
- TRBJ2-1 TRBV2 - TGTGCCAGCAGGGAGTCGCGACTAGTTAATGAGCAGTTCTTC CASRESRLVNEQFF
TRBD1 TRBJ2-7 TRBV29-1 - TGCAGCGCCCAAGGGACAGGGAGGAACGAGCAGTACTTC CSAQGTGRNEQYF
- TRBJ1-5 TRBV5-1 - TGCGCCAGCAGCTCAGGACAGAATCAGCCCCAGCATTTT CASSSGQNQPQHF
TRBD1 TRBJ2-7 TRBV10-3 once TGTGCCATCAGTGGGACAGGGAGCTCCTACGAGCAGTACTTC CAISGTGSSYEQYF
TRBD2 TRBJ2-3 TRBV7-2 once TGTGCCAGCACTTCTAGCGGGGGGGCAAAAGATACGCAGTATTTT CASTSSGGAKDTQYF
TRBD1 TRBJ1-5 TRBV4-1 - TGCGCCAGCAGCCACGACAGGGGTCAGCCCCAGCATTTT CASSHDRGQPQHF
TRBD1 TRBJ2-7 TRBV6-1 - TGTGCCAGCAGTAAAGGACAGGGGGCGTACGAGCAGTACTTC CASSKGQGAYEQYF
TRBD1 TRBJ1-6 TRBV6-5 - TGTGCCAGCAGAATCGGGACAGGGGATTACTCACCCCTCCACTTT CASRIGTGDYSPLHF
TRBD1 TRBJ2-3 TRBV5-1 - TGCGCCAGCAGCTGGCAGGGACAGGGGGTAGATACGCAGTATTTT CASSWQGQGVDTQYF
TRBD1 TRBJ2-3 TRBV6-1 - TGTGCCAGCAGTGCCTGGGACAGAAACACAGATACGCAGTATTTT CASSAWDRNTDTQYF
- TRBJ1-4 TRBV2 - TGTGCCAGCAGTGCTTTAGATGAAAAACTGTTTTTT CASSALDEKLFF
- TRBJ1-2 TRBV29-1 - TGCAGCGTCGGGGGGAACTATGGCTACACCTTC CSVGGNYGYTF
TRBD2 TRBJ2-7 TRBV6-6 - TGTGCCAGCGCGGTAGCGGGGGTTGGCGAGCAGTACTTC CASAVAGVGEQYF
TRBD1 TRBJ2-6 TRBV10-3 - TGTGCCATCAGTGAGGGACAGGGGAATGGGGCCAACGTCCTGACTTTC CAISEGQGNGANVLTF
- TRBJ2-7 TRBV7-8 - TGTGCCAGCAGCTTAGAGGCCGGGGGGCCGGGTCCCGAGCAGTACTTC CASSLEAGGPGPEQYF
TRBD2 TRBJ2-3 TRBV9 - TGTGCCAGCACCCCGGGAAGCGGGGGGCGGCGCACAGATACGCAGTATTTT CASTPGSGGRRTDTQYF
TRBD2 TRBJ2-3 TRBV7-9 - TGTGCCAGCAGCTCCACTAGCGGGGGGACAGATACGCAGTATTTT CASSSTSGGTDTQYF
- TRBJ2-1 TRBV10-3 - TGTGCCATCAGTGAGTTCGGGGACAATGAGCAGTTCTTC CAISEFGDNEQFF
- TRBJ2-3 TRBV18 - TGTGCCAGCTCACCTATGACAGATACGCAGTATTTT CASSPMTDTQYF
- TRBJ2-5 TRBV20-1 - TGCAGTGCGTACGACAGGGAGACCCAGTACTTC CSAYDRETQYF
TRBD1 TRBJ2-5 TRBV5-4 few TGTGCCAGCAGCTCCCCCGACAGGGCTCTGGAGACCCAGTACTTC CASSSPDRALETQYF
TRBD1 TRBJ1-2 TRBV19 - TGTGCCAGTACCCCGACAGGGGTTAACTATGGCTACACCTTC CASTPTGVNYGYTF
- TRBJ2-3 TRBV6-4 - TGTGCCAGCAGTGACAAGGGGTCGACAGATACGCAGTATTTT CASSDKGSTDTQYF
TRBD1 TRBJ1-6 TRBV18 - TGTGCCAGCTCCACCACAGGGGACAGGGTGACTTCACCCCTCCACTTT CASSTTGDRVTSPLHF
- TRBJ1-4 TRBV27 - TGTGCCAGCACTCCGGGGGGCTTCGGTGAAAAACTGTTTTTT CASTPGGFGEKLFF
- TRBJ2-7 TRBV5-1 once TGCGCCAGCAGCTTTGGGACAAGGGGGATATACGAGCAGTACTTC CASSFGTRGIYEQYF
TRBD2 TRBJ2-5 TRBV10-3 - TGTGCCATCAGTGTAGGTCGACTAGCGGACGCTTGGGCTGGGACCCAGTACTTC CAISVGRLADAWAGTQYF
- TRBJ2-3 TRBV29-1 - TGCAGCGTTGCTGGGCGTCCCCCCGGCACAGATACGCAGTATTTT CSVAGRPPGTDTQYF
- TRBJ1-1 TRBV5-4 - TGTGCCAGCAGCTTTAGGGGAGGACGCACTGAAGCTTTCTTT CASSFRGGRTEAFF
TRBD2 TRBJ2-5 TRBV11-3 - TGTGCCAGCAGCTTAGCGGGGGGAGAGACCCAGTACTTC CASSLAGGETQYF
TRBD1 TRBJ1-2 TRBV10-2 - TGCGCCAGCAGCTTCGGACAGGACTATGGCTACACCTTC CASSFGQDYGYTF
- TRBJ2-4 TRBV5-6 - TGTGCCAGCAGCTTAGGACGGGGCAAAAACATTCAGTACTTC CASSLGRGKNIQYF
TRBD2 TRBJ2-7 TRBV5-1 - TGCGCCAGCAGCGGGGCTAGCGGGGGGGCAGGAGAGCAGTACTTC CASSGASGGAGEQYF
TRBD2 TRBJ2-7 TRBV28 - TGTGCCAGCGGCGGGAGTTTCTACGAGCAGTACTTC CASGGSFYEQYF